The rows below give T cell receptor beta chains drawn from one sample of a study of glioma-infiltrating T cells. Each CDR3 protein is one row after TCRdb ran MiXCR on the multiplex PCR reads. The sample includes about 380,000 distinct CDR3 sequences, less than 50% of them seen just once. Sequencing was carried out using glioma tissue, nonneoplastic brain tissue, or PBMCs (not recorded which). These receptors were obtained from a human donor with low-grade glioma or glioblastoma, undergoing nonglioma brain surgery, or in good health (not recorded which). The CDR3 runs from the conserved cysteine through the conserved F or W. D genes are given only for firm matches. The size field is filled for only some rows; it gives once, few, many or a size class.

v_call	d_call	j_call	clone_size	cdr3_aa	cdr3_nt
TRBV7-9	TRBD2	TRBJ2-7	-	CASRGLGDEQYF	TGTGCCAGCAGGGGACTAGGAGACGAGCAGTACTTC
TRBV5-8	-	TRBJ1-1	-	CASSLYWMGNTEAFF	TGTGCCAGCAGCTTGTACTGGATGGGGAACACTGAAGCTTTCTTT
TRBV7-9	-	TRBJ2-1	-	CASSSDRDRKQFF	TGTGCCAGCAGCTCGGACCGGGACCGAAAGCAGTTCTTC
TRBV19	-	TRBJ2-1	-	CASSIDGGNEQFF	TGTGCCAGTAGTATAGACGGGGGCAATGAGCAGTTCTTC
TRBV5-1	TRBD2	TRBJ2-3	few	CASSWEFGLAGPDTQYF	TGCGCCAGCAGCTGGGAATTTGGACTAGCGGGACCAGATACGCAGTATTTT
TRBV7-2	-	TRBJ2-5	many	CASSLVSLVSETQYF	TGTGCCAGCAGCTTAGTTTCCCTAGTGTCAGAGACCCAGTACTTC
TRBV28	-	TRBJ2-7	-	CASGLFGRGYERYF	TGTGCCAGCGGTTTATTTGGCAGGGGCTACGAGCGGTACTTC
TRBV29-1	-	TRBJ2-1	-	CSVEGRGSYEQFF	TGCAGCGTTGAGGGCAGGGGCTCCTACGAGCAGTTCTTC
TRBV6-2/TRBV6-3	-	TRBJ2-1	many	CTSSYRDYNEQFF	TGTACCAGCAGTTACCGGGACTACAATGAGCAGTTCTTC
TRBV20-1	-	TRBJ1-1	-	CSARPGRVEAFF	TGCAGTGCCAGGCCCGGACGAGTTGAAGCTTTCTTT
TRBV24-1	TRBD1	TRBJ1-5	-	CATSDTGQTKMYSNQPQHF	TGTGCCACCAGTGATACGGGACAGACAAAAATGTATAGCAATCAGCCCCAGCATTTT
TRBV7-9	-	TRBJ2-1	few	CASSAVTGIYNEQFF	TGTGCCAGCAGCGCCGTTACAGGGATCTACAATGAGCAGTTCTTC
TRBV3-1	-	TRBJ2-1	few	CASSQEGSLSYNEQFF	TGTGCCAGCAGCCAAGAGGGCAGCCTATCCTACAATGAGCAGTTCTTC
TRBV7-8	TRBD2	TRBJ2-3	-	CASSHYSGRAFGTQYF	TGTGCCAGCAGCCACTATAGCGGGAGAGCCTTCGGTACGCAGTATTTT
TRBV5-1	TRBD1	TRBJ2-1	-	CASSLAETGEFF	TGCGCCAGCAGCTTGGCCGAGACAGGGGAGTTCTTC
TRBV25-1	-	TRBJ2-7	many	CASSEYTAPYEQYF	TGTGCCAGCAGTGAATATACAGCCCCCTACGAGCAGTACTTC
TRBV25-1	-	TRBJ1-1	many	CASSEGGVGTEAFF	TGTGCCAGCAGTGAAGGGGGAGTGGGCACTGAAGCTTTCTTT
TRBV5-1	TRBD1	TRBJ2-6	-	CASSLEGQGAGANVLTF	TGCGCCAGCAGCTTGGAGGGACAGGGCGCTGGGGCCAACGTCCTGACTTTC
TRBV27	-	TRBJ2-1	many	CASTSTGFASYNEQFF	TGTGCCAGCACCTCAACAGGGTTTGCGTCCTACAATGAGCAGTTCTTC
TRBV2	TRBD1	TRBJ1-2	-	CASSEARDRAPRGYTF	TGTGCCAGCAGTGAAGCTAGGGACAGGGCCCCTCGTGGCTACACCTTC
TRBV6-2/TRBV6-3	-	TRBJ1-2	few	CASSYGHQDIEGYTF	TGTGCCAGCAGTTACGGTCACCAGGACATCGAGGGCTACACCTTC
TRBV15	TRBD1	TRBJ1-1	few	CATSRGQGSTEAFF	TGTGCCACCAGCAGGGGACAGGGAAGCACTGAAGCTTTCTTT
TRBV7-6	TRBD2	TRBJ2-1	-	CASSLTSVSYNEQFF	TGTGCCAGCAGCTTAACTAGCGTTTCCTACAATGAGCAGTTCTTC
TRBV12-3/TRBV12-4	-	TRBJ1-1	-	CASSWTSYNTEAFF	TGTGCCAGCAGTTGGACGTCTTATAACACTGAAGCTTTCTTT
TRBV6-1	-	TRBJ2-7	many	CASSEALLYEQYF	TGTGCCAGCAGTGAAGCTCTTTTGTACGAGCAGTACTTC
TRBV4-1	TRBD2	TRBJ2-3	-	CASSQFGGRGGTDTQYF	TGCGCCAGCAGCCAATTCGGCGGGAGAGGAGGTACAGATACGCAGTATTTT
TRBV25-1	-	TRBJ2-7	-	CANSQQGAVEQYF	TGTGCCAACAGTCAGCAGGGTGCTGTCGAGCAGTACTTC
TRBV4-3	TRBD1	TRBJ1-1	few	CASSQERGTGDTEAFF	TGCGCCAGCAGCCAAGAGAGGGGAACAGGGGACACTGAAGCTTTCTTT
TRBV12-3/TRBV12-4	-	TRBJ2-1	-	CASNTDGPRDNEQFF	TGTGCCAGCAACACGGACGGACCCCGGGACAATGAGCAGTTCTTC
TRBV4-2	TRBD2	TRBJ2-1	-	CASSQSAGGYNEQSF	TGTGCCAGCAGCCAATCGGCGGGGGGGTACAATGAGCAGTCCTTC
TRBV12-3/TRBV12-4	TRBD1	TRBJ1-2	-	CASSLANTGVEGYTF	TGTGCCAGCAGCCTAGCTAACACAGGGGTGGAAGGCTACACCTTC
TRBV7-2	-	TRBJ2-5	few	CASSLAPGVVETQYF	TGTGCCAGCAGCTTAGCACCAGGGGTGGTGGAGACCCAGTACTTC
TRBV7-2	-	TRBJ2-5	-	CASSSMKLETQYF	TGTGCCAGCAGCTCCATGAAACTCGAGACCCAGTACTTC
TRBV7-2	-	TRBJ2-3	few	CASRRPRGNTDTQYF	TGTGCCAGCAGGCGCCCCAGGGGAAACACAGATACGCAGTATTTT
TRBV28	-	TRBJ2-2	few	CASNPWGPNTGELFF	TGTGCCAGCAACCCTTGGGGTCCGAACACCGGGGAGCTGTTTTTT
TRBV4-1	-	TRBJ2-7	-	CASSQDFLESFSYEQYF	TGCGCCAGCAGCCAAGATTTTCTGGAGAGCTTTTCCTACGAGCAGTACTTC
TRBV10-3	-	TRBJ1-1	once	CAISESIRGTEAFF	TGTGCCATCAGTGAGTCGATCCGAGGCACTGAAGCTTTCTTT
TRBV15	-	TRBJ2-1	-	CATSKGEETYSEQFF	TGTGCCACCAGTAAGGGGGAGGAAACCTACAGTGAGCAGTTCTTC
TRBV6-1	-	TRBJ2-1	many	CASSPRGGRSYNEQFF	TGTGCCAGCAGCCCAAGGGGGGGAAGGTCCTACAATGAGCAGTTCTTC
TRBV20-1	-	TRBJ1-3	few	CSAPAGNTIYF	TGCAGTGCCCCAGCTGGAAACACCATATATTTT
TRBV28	-	TRBJ2-3	few	CASSRTAVTDTQYF	TGTGCCAGCAGTCGGACAGCAGTGACAGATACGCAGTATTTT
TRBV10-3	-	TRBJ2-2	-	CAIRPGRNTGELFF	TGTGCCATCAGGCCAGGGAGGAACACCGGGGAGCTGTTTTTT
TRBV15	TRBD1	TRBJ1-2	-	CATSLDRDYGYTF	TGTGCCACCAGCCTCGACAGGGACTATGGCTACACCTTC
TRBV28	TRBD1	TRBJ2-1	-	CASSLWDRVHEQLF	TGTGCCAGCAGTTTATGGGACAGGGTCCATGAGCAGCTCTTC
TRBV12-3/TRBV12-4	-	TRBJ2-1	few	CASSFKGMGGNEQFF	TGTGCCAGCAGTTTTAAGGGAATGGGAGGAAATGAGCAGTTCTTC
TRBV6-6	TRBD1	TRBJ1-1	few	CASSYSTDRRVLPYSNTEAFF	TGTGCCAGCAGTTACTCGACGGACAGGAGAGTTTTGCCCTATTCGAACACTGAAGCTTTCTTT
TRBV7-9	-	TRBJ2-7	-	CASSPIRDDYEQYF	TGTGCCAGCAGCCCGATCCGGGACGATTACGAGCAGTACTTC
TRBV4-3	-	TRBJ2-3	-	CASSQDIGTDTQYF	TGCGCCAGCAGCCAAGATATTGGCACAGATACGCAGTATTTT
TRBV28	-	TRBJ2-1	-	CASRAGGGEQFF	TGTGCCAGCAGAGCCGGTGGGGGTGAGCAGTTCTTC
TRBV6-1	-	TRBJ1-1	many	CATRLWSEAFF	TGTGCCACCAGACTCTGGTCTGAAGCTTTCTTT
TRBV28	-	TRBJ2-7	-	CASSFTSWIHEQYF	TGTGCCAGCAGTTTCACTAGCTGGATACACGAGCAGTACTTC
TRBV4-1	-	TRBJ1-5	-	CASSNPDGQPQHF	TGCGCCAGCAGCAACCCGGACGGCCAGCCCCAGCATTTT
TRBV9	TRBD2	TRBJ2-1	-	CASSVAGTGQAGGPRSEQFF	TGTGCCAGCAGCGTAGCCGGGACAGGACAAGCGGGAGGGCCGAGGTCTGAGCAGTTCTTC
TRBV6-2/TRBV6-3	-	TRBJ2-1	many	CASSHPTRARDNEQFF	TGTGCCAGCAGCCATCCGACCAGGGCGCGGGACAATGAGCAGTTCTTC
TRBV7-9	-	TRBJ2-2	-	CASSLGFREHTGELFF	TGTGCCAGCAGCTTAGGTTTCCGGGAGCACACCGGGGAGCTGTTTTTT
TRBV7-8	-	TRBJ2-5	few	CASSLEGGLAGEETQYF	TGTGCCAGCAGCTTAGAGGGGGGACTGGCGGGAGAAGAGACCCAGTACTTC
TRBV7-2	-	TRBJ2-7	few	CASSLTPEPYEQYF	TGTGCCAGCAGCTTGACTCCTGAACCCTACGAGCAGTACTTC